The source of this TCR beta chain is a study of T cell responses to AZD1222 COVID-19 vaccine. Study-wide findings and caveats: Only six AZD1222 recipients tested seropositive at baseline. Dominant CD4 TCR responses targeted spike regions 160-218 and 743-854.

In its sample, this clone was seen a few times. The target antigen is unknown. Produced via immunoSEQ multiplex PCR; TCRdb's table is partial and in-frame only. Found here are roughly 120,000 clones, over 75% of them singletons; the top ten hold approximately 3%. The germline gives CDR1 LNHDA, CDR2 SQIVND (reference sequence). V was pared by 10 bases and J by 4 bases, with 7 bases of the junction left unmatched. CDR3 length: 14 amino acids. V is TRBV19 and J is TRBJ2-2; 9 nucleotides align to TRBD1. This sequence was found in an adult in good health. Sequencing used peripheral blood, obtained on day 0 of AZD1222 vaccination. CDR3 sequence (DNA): TGTGCCACCATACAGGGGGCGGGCACCGGGGAGCTGTTTTTT. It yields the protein CATIQGAGTGELFF.